This T cell receptor beta chain was observed in a study of T cell responses to AZD1222 COVID-19 vaccine. Whole-study findings and limits: Seropositive at baseline were only 5 or 6 AZD1222 recipients.

A word on this clone: The antigen is undetermined.

Generated by immunoSEQ multiplex PCR, the TCRdb table keeps only in-frame clones and is missing some. In the table there are some 70,000 clones, approximately 80% of which are singletons. CDR1 MNHNY and CDR2 SVGAGI come from the germline V gene (reference sequence). V lost 6 bases and J 7 bases, leaving 13 bases between the germline ends. This CDR3 region has 14 residues. The source of this sequence is an adult in good health. The chain links TRBV6-6 to TRBJ1-6, with D possibly TRBD1 on 6 matching bases. The sequenced sample was peripheral blood, obtained on day 0 of AZD1222 vaccination. The CDR3 bases are TGTGCCAGCAGCATGGGAGGGGGGAATTCACCCCTCCACTTT. This encodes CASSMGGGNSPLHF.